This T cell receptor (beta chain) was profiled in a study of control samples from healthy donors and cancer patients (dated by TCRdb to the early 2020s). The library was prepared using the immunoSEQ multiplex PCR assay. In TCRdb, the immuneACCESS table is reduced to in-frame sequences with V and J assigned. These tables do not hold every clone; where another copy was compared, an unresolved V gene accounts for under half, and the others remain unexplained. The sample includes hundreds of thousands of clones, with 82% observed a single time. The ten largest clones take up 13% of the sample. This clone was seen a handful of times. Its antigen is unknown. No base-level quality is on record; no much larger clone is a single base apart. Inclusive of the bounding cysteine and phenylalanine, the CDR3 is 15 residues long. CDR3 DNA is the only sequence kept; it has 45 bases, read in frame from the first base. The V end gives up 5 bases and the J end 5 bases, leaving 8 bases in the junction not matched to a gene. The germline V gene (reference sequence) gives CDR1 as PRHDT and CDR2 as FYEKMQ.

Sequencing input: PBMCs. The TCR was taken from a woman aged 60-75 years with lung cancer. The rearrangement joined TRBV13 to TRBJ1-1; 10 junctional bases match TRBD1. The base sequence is TGTGCCAGCAGCCGGACCGGGACAGGGGCAACTGAAGCTTTCTTT. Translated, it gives CASSRTGTGATEAFF.